The clone carrying this TCR beta chain was recorded many times. The sample originates from a study of patients and donors after allogeneic stem cell transplantation. TCRdb fed the RT-PCR reads into MiXCR, producing one record per CDR3 protein. The sample has fewer than 250,000 distinct CDR3 sequences, around an eighth seen once. The sample comprised blood, either unsorted or a sorted T cell fraction (not recorded which). This TCR derives from a human donor who was either an allogeneic HSCT recipient or a stem cell or donor lymphocyte infusion donor (not recorded which). It is not recorded whose cells these are; they may come from a transplant donor.

The CDR3 DNA follows: TGTGCCAGCTTGACAGGGGACGAGCAGTACTTC. It codes for CASLTGDEQYF. The V and J genes are TRBV2 and TRBJ2-7, with 8 bases that match TRBD1. This CDR3 region has 11 residues. With V trimmed by 8 bases and J by 5 bases, 2 bases remained unmatched. CDR1 and CDR2 from the germline V gene are SNHLY and FYNNEI.